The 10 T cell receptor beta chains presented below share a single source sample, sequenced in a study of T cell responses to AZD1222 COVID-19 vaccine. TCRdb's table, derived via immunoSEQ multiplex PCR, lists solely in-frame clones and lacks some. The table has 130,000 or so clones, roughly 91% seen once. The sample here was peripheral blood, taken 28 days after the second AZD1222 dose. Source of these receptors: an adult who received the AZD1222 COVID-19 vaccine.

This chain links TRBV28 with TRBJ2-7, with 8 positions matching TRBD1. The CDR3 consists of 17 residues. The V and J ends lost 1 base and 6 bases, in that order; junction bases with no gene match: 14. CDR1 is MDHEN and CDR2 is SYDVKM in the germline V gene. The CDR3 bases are TGTGCCAGCAGTTTATCGGAATACGACAGGGGTGGGGGCGAGCAGTACTTC. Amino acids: CASSLSEYDRGGGEQYF.

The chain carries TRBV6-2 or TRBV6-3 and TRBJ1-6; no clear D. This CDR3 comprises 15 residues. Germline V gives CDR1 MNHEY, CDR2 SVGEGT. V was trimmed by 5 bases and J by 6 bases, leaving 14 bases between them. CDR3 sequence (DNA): TGTGCCAGCAGTATGGTCCGAGTCTCTAATTCACCCCTCCACTTT. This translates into CASSMVRVSNSPLHF.

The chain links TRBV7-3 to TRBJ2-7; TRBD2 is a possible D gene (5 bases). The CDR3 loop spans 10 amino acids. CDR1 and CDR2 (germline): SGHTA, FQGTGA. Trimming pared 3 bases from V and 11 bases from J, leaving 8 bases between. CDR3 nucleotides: TGTGCCAGCAGCTTTGTCGGGGAGTACTTC. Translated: CASSFVGEYF. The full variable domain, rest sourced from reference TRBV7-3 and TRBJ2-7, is GAGVSQTPSNKVTEKGKYVELRCDPISGHTALYWYRQSLGQGPEFLIYFQGTGAADDSGLPNDRFFAVRPEGSVSTLKIQRTERGDSAVYLCASSFVGEYFGPGTRLTVT.

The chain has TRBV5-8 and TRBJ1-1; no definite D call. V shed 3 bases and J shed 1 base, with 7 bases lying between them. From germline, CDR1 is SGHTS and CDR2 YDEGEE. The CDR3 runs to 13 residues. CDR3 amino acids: CASSSRGNTEAFF. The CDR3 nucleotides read TGTGCCAGCAGCTCCCGGGGGAACACTGAAGCTTTCTTT.

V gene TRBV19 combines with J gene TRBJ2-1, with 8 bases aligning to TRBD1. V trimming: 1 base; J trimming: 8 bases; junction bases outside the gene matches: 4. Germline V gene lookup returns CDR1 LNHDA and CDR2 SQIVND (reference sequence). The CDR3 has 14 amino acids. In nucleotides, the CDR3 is TGTGCCAGTAGTATAGGGACAGGGATTCATGAGCAGTTCTTC. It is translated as CASSIGTGIHEQFF.

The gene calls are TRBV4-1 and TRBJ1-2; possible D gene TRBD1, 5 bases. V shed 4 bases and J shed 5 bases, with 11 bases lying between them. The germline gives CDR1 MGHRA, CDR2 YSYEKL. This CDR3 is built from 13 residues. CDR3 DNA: TGCGCCAGCAGCCCCGGGACCCGTTATGGCTACACCTTC. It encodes CASSPGTRYGYTF.

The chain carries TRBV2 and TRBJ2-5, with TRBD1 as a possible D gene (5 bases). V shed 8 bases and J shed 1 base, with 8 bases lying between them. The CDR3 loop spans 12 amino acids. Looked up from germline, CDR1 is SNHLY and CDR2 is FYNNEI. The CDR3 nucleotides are TGTGCCAGCCAGGGCTCCCAAGAGACCCAGTACTTC. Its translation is CASQGSQETQYF.

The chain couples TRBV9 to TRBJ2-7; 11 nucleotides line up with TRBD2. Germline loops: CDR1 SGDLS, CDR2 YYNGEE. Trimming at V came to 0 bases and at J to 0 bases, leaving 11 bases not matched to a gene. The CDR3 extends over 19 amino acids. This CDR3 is CASSVAGLAGPGGSYEQYF. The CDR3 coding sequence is TGTGCCAGCAGCGTAGCCGGACTAGCGGGCCCCGGTGGCTCCTACGAGCAGTACTTC.

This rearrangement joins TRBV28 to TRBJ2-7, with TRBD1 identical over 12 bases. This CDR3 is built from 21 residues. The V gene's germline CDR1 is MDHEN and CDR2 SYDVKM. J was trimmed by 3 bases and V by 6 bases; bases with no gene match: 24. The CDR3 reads CASRQGQGARGFNGEYYEQYF. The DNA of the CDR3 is TGTGCCAGCAGACAGGGACAGGGGGCGCGGGGGTTTAACGGGGAATACTACGAGCAGTACTTC.

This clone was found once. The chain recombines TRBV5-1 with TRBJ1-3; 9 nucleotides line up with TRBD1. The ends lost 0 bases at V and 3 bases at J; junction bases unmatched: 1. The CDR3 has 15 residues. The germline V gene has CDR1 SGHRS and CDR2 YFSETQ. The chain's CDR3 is CASSLGDRVGNTIYF. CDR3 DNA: TGCGCCAGCAGCTTGGGGGACAGGGTTGGAAACACCATATATTTT.